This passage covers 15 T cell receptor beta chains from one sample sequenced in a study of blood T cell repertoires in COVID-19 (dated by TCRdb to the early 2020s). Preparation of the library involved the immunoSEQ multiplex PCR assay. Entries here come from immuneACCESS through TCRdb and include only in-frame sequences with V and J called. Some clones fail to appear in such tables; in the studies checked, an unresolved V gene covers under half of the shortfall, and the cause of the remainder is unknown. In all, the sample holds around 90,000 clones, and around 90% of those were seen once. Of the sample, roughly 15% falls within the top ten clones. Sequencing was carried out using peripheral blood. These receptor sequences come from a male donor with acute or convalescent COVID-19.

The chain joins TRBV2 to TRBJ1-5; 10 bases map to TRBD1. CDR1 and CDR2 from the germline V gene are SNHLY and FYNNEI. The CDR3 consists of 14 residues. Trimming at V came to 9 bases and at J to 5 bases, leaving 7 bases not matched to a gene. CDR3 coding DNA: TGTGCCAGGGGCGGGACAGGGGCCCATCAGCCCCAGCATTTT. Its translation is CARGGTGAHQPQHF.

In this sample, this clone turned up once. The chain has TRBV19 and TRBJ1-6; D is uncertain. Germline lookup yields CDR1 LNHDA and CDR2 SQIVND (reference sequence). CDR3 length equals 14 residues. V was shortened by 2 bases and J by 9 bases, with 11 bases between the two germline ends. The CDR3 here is CASSINAASSPLHF. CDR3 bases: TGTGCCAGTAGTATAAACGCGGCTAGTTCACCCCTCCACTTT. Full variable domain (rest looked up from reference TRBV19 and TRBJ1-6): DGGITQSPKYLFRKEGQNVTLSCEQNLNHDAMYWYRQDPGQGLRLIYYSQIVNDFQKGDIAEGYSVSREKKESFPLTVTSAQKNPTAFYLCASSINAASSPLHFGNGTRLTVT.

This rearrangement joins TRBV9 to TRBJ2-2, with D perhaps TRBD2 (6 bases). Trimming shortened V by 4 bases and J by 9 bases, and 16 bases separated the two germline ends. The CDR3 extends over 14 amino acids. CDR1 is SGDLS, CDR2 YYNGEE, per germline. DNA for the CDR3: TGTGCCAGCAGCCAGGGACTGACTACCTGGGAGCTGTTTTTT. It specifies CASSQGLTTWELFF.

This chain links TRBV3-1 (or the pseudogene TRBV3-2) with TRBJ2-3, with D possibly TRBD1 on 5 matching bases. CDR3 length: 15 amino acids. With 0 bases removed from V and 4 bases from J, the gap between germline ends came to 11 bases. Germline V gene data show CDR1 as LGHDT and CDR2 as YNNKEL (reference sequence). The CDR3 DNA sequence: TGTGCCAGCAGCCAAGATGTGGGGCCCGCAGATACGCAGTATTTT. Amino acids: CASSQDVGPADTQYF.

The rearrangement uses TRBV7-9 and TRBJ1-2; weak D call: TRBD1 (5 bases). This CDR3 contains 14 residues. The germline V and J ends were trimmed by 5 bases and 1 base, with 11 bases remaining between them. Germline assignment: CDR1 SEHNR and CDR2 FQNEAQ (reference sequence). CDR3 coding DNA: TGTGCCAGCAGCGATCTGACAGATAACTATGGCTACACCTTC. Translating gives CASSDLTDNYGYTF.

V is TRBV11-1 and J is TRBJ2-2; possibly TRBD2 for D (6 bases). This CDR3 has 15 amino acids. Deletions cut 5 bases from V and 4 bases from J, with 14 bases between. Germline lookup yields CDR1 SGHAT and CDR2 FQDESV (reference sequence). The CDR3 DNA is TGTGCCAGCAGCCTCCCACCCGGGGGCACCGGGGAGCTGTTTTTT. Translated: CASSLPPGGTGELFF. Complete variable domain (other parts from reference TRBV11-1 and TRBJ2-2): EAEVAQSPRYKITEKSQAVAFWCDPISGHATLYWYRQILGQGPELLVQFQDESVVDDSQLPKDRFSAERLKGVDSTLKIQPAELGDSAMYLCASSLPPGGTGELFFGEGSRLTVL.

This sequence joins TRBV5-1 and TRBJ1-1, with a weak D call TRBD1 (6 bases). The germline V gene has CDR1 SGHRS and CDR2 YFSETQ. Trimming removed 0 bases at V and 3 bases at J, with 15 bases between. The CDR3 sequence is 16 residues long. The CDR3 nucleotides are TGCGCCAGCAGCTTGGCCCCCACAGGGAGGGACACTGAAGCTTTCTTT. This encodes CASSLAPTGRDTEAFF.

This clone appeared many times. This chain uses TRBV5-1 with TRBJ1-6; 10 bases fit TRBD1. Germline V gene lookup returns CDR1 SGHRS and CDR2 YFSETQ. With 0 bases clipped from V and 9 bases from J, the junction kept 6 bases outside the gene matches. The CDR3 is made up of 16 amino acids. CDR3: CASSLVGGQGSSPLHF. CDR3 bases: TGCGCCAGCAGCTTGGTAGGGGGACAGGGGAGTTCACCCCTCCACTTT.

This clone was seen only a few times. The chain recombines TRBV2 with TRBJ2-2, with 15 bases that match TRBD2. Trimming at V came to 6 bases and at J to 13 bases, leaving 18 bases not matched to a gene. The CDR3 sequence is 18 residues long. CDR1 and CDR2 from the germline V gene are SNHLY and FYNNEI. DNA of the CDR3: TGTGCCAGCAGCCCGGGACTAGCGGGGGGCCCCGTTGCGTTGGGGCTGTTTTTT. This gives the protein CASSPGLAGGPVALGLFF. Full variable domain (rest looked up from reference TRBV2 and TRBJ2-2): EPEVTQTPSHQVTQMGQEVILRCVPISNHLYFYWYRQILGQKVEFLVSFYNNEISEKSEIFDDQFSVERPDGSNFTLKIRSTKLEDSAMYFCASSPGLAGGPVALGLFFGEGSRLTVL.

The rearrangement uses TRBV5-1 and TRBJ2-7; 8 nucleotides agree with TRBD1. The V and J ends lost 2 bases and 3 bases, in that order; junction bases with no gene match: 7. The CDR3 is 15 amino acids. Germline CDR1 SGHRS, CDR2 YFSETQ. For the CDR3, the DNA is TGCGCCAGCAGCTTTGACAGGGGCCACGTCTACGAGCAGTACTTC. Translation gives CASSFDRGHVYEQYF. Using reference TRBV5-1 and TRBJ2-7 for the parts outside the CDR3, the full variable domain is KAGVTQTPRYLIKTRGQQVTLSCSPISGHRSVSWYQQTPGQGLQFLFEYFSETQRNKGNFPGRFSGRQFSNSRSEMNVSTLELGDSALYLCASSFDRGHVYEQYFGPGTRLTVT.

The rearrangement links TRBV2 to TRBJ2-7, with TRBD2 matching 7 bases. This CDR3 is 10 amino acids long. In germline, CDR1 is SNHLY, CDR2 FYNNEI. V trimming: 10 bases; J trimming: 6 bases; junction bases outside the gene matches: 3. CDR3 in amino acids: CATQRGEQYF. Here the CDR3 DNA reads TGTGCCACACAGCGGGGCGAGCAGTACTTC. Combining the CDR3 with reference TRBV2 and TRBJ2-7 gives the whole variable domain EPEVTQTPSHQVTQMGQEVILRCVPISNHLYFYWYRQILGQKVEFLVSFYNNEISEKSEIFDDQFSVERPDGSNFTLKIRSTKLEDSAMYFCATQRGEQYFGPGTRLTVT.

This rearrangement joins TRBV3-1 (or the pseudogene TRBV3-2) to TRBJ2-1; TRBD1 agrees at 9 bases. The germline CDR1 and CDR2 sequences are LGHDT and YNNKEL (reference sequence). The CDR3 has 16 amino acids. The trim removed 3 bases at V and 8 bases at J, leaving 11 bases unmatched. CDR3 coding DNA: TGTGCCAGCAGCCAGTGGGGTGGGACAGGGTCTGATGAGCAGTTCTTC. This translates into CASSQWGGTGSDEQFF.

For the CDR3, the DNA is TGTGCCAACAAACTAGACCCCTCCTACAATGAGCAGTTCTTC. Protein product: CANKLDPSYNEQFF. The chain combines TRBV6-9 with TRBJ2-1, with D possibly TRBD2 on 5 matching bases. From germline, CDR1 is MNHGY and CDR2 SVAAGI. The CDR3 length is 14 residues. Trimming removed 10 bases from V and 0 bases from J, with 13 bases in between.

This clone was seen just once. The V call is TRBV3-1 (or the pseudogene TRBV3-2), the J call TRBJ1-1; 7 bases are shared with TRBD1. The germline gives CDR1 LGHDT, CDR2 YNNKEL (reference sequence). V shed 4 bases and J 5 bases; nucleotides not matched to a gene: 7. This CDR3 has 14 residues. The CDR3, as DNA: TGTGCCAGCAGCCCCCAGGGGGTTAGGACTGAAGCTTTCTTT. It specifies CASSPQGVRTEAFF.

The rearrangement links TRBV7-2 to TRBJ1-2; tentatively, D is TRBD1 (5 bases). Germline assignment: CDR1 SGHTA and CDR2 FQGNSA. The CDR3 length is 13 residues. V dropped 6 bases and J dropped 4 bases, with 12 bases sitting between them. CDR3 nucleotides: TGTGCCAGCAGTTCCAGGGAGGGCTATGGCTACACCTTC. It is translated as CASSSREGYGYTF.